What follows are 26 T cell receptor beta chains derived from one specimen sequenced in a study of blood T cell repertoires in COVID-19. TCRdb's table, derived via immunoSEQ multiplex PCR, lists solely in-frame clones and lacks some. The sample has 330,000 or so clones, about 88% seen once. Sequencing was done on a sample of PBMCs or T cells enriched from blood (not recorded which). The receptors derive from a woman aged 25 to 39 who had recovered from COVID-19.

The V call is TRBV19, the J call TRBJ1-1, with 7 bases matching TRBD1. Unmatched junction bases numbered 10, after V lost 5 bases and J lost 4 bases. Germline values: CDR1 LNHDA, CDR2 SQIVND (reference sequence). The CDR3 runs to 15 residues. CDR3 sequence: CASSWGQSSSTEAFF. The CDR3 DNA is TGTGCCAGTAGTTGGGGACAGTCTTCTTCCACTGAAGCTTTCTTT.

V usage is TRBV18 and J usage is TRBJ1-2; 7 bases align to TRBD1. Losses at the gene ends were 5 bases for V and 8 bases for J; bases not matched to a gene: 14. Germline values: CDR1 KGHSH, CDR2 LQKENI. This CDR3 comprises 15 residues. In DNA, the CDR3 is TGTGCCAGCTCAACCGAGAGGGGGCGCGTGGACGGCTACACCTTC. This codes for CASSTERGRVDGYTF. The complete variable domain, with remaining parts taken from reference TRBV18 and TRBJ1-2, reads NAGVMQNPRHLVRRRGQEARLRCSPMKGHSHVYWYRQLPEEGLKFMVYLQKENIIDESGMPKERFSAEFPKEGPSILRIQQVVRGDSAAYFCASSTERGRVDGYTFGSGTRLTVV.

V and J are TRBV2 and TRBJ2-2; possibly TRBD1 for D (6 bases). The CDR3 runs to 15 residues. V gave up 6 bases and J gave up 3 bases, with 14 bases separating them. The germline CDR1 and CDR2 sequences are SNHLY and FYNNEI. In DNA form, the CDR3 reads TGTGCCAGCAGCCGGGACACGGCAGACACCGGGGAGCTGTTTTTT. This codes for CASSRDTADTGELFF.

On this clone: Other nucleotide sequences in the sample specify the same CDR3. CDR3 nucleotides: TGTGCCAGCAGTCCGACAGGGGGCTATGGCTACACCTTC. Translating gives CASSPTGGYGYTF. This chain uses TRBV12-3 or TRBV12-4 with TRBJ1-2; 9 nucleotides align to TRBD1. After removal of 5 bases from V and 4 bases from J, the junction contained 2 bases not matched to a gene. The CDR3 runs 13 residues.

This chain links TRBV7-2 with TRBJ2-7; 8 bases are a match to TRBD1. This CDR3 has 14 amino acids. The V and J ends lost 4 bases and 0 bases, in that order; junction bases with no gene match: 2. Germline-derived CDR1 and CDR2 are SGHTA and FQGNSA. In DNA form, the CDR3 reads TGTGCCAGCAGCTCCGGACAGGGCTCCTACGAGCAGTACTTC. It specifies CASSSGQGSYEQYF.

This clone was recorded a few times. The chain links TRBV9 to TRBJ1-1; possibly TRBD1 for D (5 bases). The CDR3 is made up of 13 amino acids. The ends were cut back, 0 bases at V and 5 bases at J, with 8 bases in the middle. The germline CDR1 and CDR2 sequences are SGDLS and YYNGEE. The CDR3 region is CASSVEGRTEAFF. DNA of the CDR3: TGTGCCAGCAGCGTAGAGGGGAGGACTGAAGCTTTCTTT.

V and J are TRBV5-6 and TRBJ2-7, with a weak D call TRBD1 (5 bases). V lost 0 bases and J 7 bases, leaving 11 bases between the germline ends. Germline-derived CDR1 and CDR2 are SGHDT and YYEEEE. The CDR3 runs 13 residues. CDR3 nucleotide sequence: TGTGCCAGCAGCTTGGTTGGCAGGGAAGAGCAGTACTTC. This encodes CASSLVGREEQYF.

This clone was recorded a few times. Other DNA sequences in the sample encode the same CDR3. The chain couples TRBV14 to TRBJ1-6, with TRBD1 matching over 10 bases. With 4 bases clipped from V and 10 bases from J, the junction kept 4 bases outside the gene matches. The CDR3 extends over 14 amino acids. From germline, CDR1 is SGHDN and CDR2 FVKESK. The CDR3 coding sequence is TGTGCCAGCAGCCCACGGACAGGGGGGTCACCCCTCCACTTT. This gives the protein CASSPRTGGSPLHF. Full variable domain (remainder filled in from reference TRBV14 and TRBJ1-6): EAGVTQFPSHSVIEKGQTVTLRCDPISGHDNLYWYRRVMGKEIKFLLHFVKESKQDESGMPNNRFLAERTGGTYSTLKVQPAELEDSGVYFCASSPRTGGSPLHFGNGTRLTVT.

For the CDR3, the DNA is TGTGCCAGCAGCTTAGGACAGAATCCCACAGATACGCAGTATTTT. This gives the protein CASSLGQNPTDTQYF. The gene calls are TRBV7-9 and TRBJ2-3; a weak D match, TRBD1 (5 bases). V dropped 1 base and J dropped 2 bases, with 10 bases sitting between them. Germline V gene data show CDR1 as SEHNR and CDR2 as FQNEAQ (reference sequence). The CDR3 has 15 amino acids.

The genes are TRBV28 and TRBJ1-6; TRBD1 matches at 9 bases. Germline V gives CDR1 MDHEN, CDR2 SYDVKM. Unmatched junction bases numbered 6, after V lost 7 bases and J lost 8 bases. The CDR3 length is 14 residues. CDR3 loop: CASIRRTGDSPLHF. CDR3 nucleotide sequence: TGTGCCAGCATTAGGAGGACAGGGGATTCACCCCTCCACTTT. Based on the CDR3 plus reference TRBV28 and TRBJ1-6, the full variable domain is DVKVTQSSRYLVKRTGEKVFLECVQDMDHENMFWYRQDPGLGLRLIYFSYDVKMKEKGDIPEGYSVSREKKERFSLILESASTNQTSMYLCASIRRTGDSPLHFGNGTRLTVT.

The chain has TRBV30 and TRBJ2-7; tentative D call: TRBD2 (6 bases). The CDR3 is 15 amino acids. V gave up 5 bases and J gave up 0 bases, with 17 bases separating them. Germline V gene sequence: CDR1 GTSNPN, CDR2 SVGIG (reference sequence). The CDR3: CAWGRTRGPSYEQYF. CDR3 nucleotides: TGTGCCTGGGGAAGGACGCGGGGCCCCTCCTACGAGCAGTACTTC.

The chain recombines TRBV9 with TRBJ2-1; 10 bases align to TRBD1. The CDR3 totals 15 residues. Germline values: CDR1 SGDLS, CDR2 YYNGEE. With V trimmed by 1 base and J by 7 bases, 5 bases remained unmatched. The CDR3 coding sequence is TGTGCCAGCAGCGTAACCGGGACAGGGGTGAATGAGCAGTTCTTC. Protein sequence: CASSVTGTGVNEQFF.

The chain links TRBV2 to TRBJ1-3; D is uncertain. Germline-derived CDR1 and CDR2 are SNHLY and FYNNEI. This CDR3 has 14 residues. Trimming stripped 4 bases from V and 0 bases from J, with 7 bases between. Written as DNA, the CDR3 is TGTGCCAGCAGTGCTACGAGCTCTGGAAACACCATATATTTT. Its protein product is CASSATSSGNTIYF.

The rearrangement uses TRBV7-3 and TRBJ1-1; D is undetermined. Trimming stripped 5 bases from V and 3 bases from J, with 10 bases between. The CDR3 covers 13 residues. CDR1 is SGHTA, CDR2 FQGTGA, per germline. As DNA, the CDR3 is TGTGCCAGCAGCCTCCGCGTGGACACTGAAGCTTTCTTT. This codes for CASSLRVDTEAFF.

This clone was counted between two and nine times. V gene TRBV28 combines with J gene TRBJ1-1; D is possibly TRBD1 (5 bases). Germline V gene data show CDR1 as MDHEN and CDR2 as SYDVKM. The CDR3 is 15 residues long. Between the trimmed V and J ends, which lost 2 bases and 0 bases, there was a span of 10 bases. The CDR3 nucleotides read TGTGCCAGCAGTTTAGTGGGGCAAATGAACACTGAAGCTTTCTTT. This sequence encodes CASSLVGQMNTEAFF.

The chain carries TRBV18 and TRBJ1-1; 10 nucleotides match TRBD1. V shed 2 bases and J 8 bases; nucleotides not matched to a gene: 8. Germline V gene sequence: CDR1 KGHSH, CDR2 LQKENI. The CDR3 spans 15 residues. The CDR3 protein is CASSPVGQGFYEAFF. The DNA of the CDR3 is TGTGCCAGCTCACCAGTGGGACAGGGGTTCTACGAAGCTTTCTTT.

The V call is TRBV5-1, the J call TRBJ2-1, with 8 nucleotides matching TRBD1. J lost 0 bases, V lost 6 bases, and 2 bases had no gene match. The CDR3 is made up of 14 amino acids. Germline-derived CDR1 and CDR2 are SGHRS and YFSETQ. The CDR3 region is CASNRGFSYNEQFF. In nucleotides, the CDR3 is TGCGCCAGCAACAGGGGGTTCTCCTACAATGAGCAGTTCTTC.

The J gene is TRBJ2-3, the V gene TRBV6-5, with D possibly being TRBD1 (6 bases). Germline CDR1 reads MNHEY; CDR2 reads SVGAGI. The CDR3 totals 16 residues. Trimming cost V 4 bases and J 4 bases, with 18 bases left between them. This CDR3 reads CASSSRAMGAPDTQYF. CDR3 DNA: TGTGCCAGCAGTTCCCGGGCAATGGGGGCCCCAGATACGCAGTATTTT.

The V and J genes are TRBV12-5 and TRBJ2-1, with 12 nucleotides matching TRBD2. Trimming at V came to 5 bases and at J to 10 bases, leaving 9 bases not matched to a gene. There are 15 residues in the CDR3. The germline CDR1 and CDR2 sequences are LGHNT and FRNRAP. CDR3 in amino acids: CASGLGLAGSGEQFF. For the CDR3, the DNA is TGTGCTAGTGGTCTCGGACTAGCGGGATCGGGGGAGCAGTTCTTC.

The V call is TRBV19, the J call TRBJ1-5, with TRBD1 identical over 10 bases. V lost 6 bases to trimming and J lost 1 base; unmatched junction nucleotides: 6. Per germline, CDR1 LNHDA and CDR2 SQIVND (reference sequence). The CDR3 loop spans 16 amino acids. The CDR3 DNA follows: TGTGCCAGTAGCTCTAGACAGGGGGCCAGCAATCAGCCCCAGCATTTT. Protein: CASSSRQGASNQPQHF.

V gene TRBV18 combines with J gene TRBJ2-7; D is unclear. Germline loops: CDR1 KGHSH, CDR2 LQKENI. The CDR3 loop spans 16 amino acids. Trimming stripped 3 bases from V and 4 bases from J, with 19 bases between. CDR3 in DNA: TGTGCCAGCTCACCTGCGGTGGGTAGCCCGACTTACGAGCAGTACTTC. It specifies CASSPAVGSPTYEQYF.

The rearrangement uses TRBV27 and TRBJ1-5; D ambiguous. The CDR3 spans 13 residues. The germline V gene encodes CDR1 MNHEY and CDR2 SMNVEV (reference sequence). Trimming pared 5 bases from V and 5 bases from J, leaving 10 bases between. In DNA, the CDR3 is TGTGCCAGCAGTCACGGCAGGCATCAGCCCCAGCATTTT. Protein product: CASSHGRHQPQHF.

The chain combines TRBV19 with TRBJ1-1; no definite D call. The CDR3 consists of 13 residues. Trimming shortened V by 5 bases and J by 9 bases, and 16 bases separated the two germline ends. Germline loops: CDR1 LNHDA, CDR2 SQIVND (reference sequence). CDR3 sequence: CASSYAAEPQAFF. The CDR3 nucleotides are TGTGCCAGTAGTTACGCGGCCGAACCCCAAGCTTTCTTT.

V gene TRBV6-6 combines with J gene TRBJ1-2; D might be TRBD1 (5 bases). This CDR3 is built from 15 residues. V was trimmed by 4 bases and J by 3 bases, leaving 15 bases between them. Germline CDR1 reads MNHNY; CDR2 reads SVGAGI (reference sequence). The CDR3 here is CASSLGKGFDYGYTF. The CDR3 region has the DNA TGTGCCAGCAGTTTGGGGAAGGGGTTCGACTATGGCTACACCTTC.

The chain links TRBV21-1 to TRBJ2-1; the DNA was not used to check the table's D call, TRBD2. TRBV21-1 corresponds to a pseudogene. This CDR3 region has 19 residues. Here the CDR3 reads CASSKVCLAELSSYNEQFF. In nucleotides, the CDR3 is TGTGCCAGCAGCAAAGTTTGTCTAGCGGAACTGAGCTCCTACAATGAGCAGTTCTTC.

For the CDR3, the DNA is TGTGCCAGCAGCCACTCTGGACGGGAGGCAGGAAACACCATATATTTT. Translation: CASSHSGREAGNTIYF. The chain has TRBV3-1 (or the pseudogene TRBV3-2) and TRBJ1-3; D gene ambiguous. This CDR3 region has 16 residues. The germline gives CDR1 LGHDT, CDR2 YNNKEL (reference sequence). V lost 3 bases and J lost 4, with 16 bases in between.